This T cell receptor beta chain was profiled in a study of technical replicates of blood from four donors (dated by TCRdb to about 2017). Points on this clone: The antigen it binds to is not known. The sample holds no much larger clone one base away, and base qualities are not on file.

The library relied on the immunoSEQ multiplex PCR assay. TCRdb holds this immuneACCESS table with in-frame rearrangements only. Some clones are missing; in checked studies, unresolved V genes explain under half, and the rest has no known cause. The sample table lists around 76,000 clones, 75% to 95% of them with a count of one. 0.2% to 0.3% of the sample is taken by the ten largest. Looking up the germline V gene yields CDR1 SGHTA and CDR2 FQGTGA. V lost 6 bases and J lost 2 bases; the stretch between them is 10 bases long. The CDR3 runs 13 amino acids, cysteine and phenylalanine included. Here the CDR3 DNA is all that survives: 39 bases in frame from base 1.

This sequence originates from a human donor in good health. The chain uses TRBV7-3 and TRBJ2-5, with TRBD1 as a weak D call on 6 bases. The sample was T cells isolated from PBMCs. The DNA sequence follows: TGTGCCAGCAGTCAGGACAGACAAGAGACCCAGTACTTC. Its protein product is CASSQDRQETQYF.